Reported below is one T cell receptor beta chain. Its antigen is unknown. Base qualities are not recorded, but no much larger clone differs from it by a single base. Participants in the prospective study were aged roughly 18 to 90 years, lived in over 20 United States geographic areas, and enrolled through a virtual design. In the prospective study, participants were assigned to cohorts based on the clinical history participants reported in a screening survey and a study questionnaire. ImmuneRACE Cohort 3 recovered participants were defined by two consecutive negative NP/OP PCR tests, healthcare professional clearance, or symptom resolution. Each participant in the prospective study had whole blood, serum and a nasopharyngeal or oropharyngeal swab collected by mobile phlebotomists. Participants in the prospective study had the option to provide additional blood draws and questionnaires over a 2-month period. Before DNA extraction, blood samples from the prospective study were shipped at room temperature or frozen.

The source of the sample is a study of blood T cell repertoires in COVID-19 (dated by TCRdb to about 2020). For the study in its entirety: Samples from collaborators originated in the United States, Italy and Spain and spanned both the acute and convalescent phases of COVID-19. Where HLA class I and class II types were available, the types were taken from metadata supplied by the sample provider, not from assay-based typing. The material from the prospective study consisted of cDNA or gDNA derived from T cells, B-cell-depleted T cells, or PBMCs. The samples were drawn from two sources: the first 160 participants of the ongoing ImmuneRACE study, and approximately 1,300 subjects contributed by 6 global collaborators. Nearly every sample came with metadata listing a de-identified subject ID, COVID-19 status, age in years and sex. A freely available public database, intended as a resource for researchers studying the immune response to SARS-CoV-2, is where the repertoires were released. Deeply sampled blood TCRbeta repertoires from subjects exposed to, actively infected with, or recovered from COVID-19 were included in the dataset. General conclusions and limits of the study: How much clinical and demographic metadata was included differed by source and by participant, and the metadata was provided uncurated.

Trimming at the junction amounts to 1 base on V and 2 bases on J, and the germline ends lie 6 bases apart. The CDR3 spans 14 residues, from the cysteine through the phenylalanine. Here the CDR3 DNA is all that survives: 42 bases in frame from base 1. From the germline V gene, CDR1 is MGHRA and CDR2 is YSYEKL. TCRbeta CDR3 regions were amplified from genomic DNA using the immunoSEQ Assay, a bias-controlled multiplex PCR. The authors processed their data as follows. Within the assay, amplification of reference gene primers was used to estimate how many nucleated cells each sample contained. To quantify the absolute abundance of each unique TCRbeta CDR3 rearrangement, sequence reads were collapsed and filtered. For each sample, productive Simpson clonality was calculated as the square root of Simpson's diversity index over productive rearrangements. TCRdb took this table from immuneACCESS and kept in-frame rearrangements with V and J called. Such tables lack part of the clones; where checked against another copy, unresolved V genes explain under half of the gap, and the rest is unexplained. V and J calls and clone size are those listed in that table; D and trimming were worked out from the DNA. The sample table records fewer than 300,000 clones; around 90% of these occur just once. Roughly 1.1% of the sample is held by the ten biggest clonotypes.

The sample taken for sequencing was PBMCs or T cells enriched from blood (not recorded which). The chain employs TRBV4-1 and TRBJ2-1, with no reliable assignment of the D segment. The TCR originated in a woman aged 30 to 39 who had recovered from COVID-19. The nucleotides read TGCGCCAGCAGCCAAGGACAAACCTACAATGAGCAGTTCTTC. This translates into CASSQGQTYNEQFF.